The entry that follows covers one T cell receptor beta chain sequence. Its specificity is unknown. The data originate from a study of T cells in Graves' hyperthyroidism and ophthalmopathy. Study conclusions and caveats: Clonotypes that were expanded in thyroid above 0.001 mostly appeared in blood too.

The CDR3 runs 14 residues. Germline CDR1 reads KGHDR; CDR2 reads SFDVKD. The germline V and J ends were trimmed by 4 bases and 8 bases, with 16 bases remaining between them. Patients aged 18 to 65 with hyperthyroidism were newly diagnosed, with duration under 2 months. Diagnoses were made from clinical symptoms, serum measures (thyroxine and TRAb), thyroid ultrasound and orbital computed tomography. Regions amplified from RNA transcripts were the TCR beta CDR3 regions. TCR CDR3 regions were first amplified by RT-PCR with HTBI primers. TCRdb reanalysed the multiplex PCR reads using MiXCR and keeps one entry per CDR3 protein. The data contain over 250,000 distinct CDR3 sequences, less than 30% of them singletons.

This receptor was obtained from a middle-aged man with Graves' hyperthyroidism that later progressed to Graves' ophthalmopathy. Sequenced sample: blood. J is TRBJ1-2 and V is TRBV24-1; no reliable D call. DNA of the CDR3: TGTGCCACCAGTGACTTGACCCGTGGCAAGGGCTACACCTTC. This codes for CATSDLTRGKGYTF.